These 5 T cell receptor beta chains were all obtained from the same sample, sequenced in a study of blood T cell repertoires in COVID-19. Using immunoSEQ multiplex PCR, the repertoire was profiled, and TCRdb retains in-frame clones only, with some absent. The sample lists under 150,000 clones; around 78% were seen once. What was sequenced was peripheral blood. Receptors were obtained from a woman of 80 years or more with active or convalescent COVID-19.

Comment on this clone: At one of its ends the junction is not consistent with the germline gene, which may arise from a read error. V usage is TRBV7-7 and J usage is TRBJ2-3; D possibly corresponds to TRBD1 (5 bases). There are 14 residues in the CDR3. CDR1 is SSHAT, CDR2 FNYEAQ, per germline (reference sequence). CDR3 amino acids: CASSLSRVTDTQYF. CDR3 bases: TGTGCTAGCAGCTTAAGCAGGGTTACGGATACGCAGTATTTT.

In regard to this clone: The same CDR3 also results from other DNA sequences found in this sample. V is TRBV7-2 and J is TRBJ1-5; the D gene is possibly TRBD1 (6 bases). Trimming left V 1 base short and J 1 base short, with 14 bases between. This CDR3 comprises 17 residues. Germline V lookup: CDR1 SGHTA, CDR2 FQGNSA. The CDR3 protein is CASSLGSQGTSNQPQHF. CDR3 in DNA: TGTGCCAGCAGCTTAGGTTCCCAGGGGACCAGCAATCAGCCCCAGCATTTT.

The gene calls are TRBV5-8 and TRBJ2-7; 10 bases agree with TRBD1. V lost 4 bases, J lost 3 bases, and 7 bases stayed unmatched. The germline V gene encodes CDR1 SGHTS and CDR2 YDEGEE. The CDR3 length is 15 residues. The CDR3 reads CASSRTGTGVYEQYF. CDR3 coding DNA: TGTGCCAGCAGCCGAACCGGGACAGGGGTCTACGAGCAGTACTTC.

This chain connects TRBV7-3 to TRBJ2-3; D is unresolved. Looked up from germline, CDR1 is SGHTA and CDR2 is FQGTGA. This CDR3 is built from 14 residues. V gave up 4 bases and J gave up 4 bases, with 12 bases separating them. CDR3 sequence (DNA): TGTGCCAGCAGCTCCGGTCGTCCCCCAGATACGCAGTATTTT. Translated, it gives CASSSGRPPDTQYF. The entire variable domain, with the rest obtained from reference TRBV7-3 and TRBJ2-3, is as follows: GAGVSQTPSNKVTEKGKYVELRCDPISGHTALYWYRQSLGQGPEFLIYFQGTGAADDSGLPNDRFFAVRPEGSVSTLKIQRTERGDSAVYLCASSSGRPPDTQYFGPGTRLTVL.

CDR3 loop: CASSEPAGGSFTGELFF. CDR3 bases: TGTGCCAGCAGCGAGCCTGCAGGGGGCAGTTTTACCGGGGAGCTGTTTTTT. The chain links TRBV9 to TRBJ2-2; 8 positions agree with TRBD1. Germline assignment: CDR1 SGDLS and CDR2 YYNGEE. CDR3 length: 17 amino acids. V dropped 3 bases and J dropped 5; count of bases not matched to a gene: 12.